This T cell receptor (beta chain) was captured by sequencing in a study of CD8+ T cells in alopecia areata. This CDR3 has 14 residues. The junction had 7 bases not matched to a gene; V was cut back by 4 bases and J by 5 bases. Once RNA had been extracted, it was reverse transcribed into cDNA to act as the sequencing template. Profiled with immunoSEQ multiplex PCR; TCRdb holds only in-frame clones, not every one. The sample lists more than 85,000 clones, under 45% occurring once. The chain has TRBV23-1 and TRBJ2-5, with 7 bases fitting TRBD2. TRBV23-1 counts as an open reading frame of uncertain function. Sequenced material: CD4+ T cells sorted from blood. The TCR comes from a human donor with alopecia areata. The CDR3 DNA sequence: TGCGCCAGCAGTCCACGGGGAGGGACGGAGACCCAGTACTTC. Protein product: CASSPRGGTETQYF.